This T cell receptor (beta chain) was obtained from a study of radiation and T cells in renal cell carcinoma (dated by TCRdb to between 2020 and 2021). In the study overall: Samples came from a clinical trial, in which primary renal cell carcinomas received 15 Gy stereotactic body radiation therapy followed by nephrectomy 4 weeks later. In total, roughly 51 samples underwent TCR beta sequencing: approximately 25 tumors plus 27 peripheral blood samples. A total of 4 million to 5 million unique CDR3 nucleotide sequences, encoding 2.5 million to 3 million unique CDR3 amino acid sequences, were found across all 55 or so samples.

In regard to this clone: Its cognate antigen has yet to be identified. The record has no base qualities; no much larger clone is one base away.

The immunoSEQ kit was used, according to the manufacturer's recommendations, to generate TCR beta libraries from genomic DNA. For library preparation, a first multiplex PCR was performed with proprietary primers, followed by a second PCR in which unique barcodes were added, and bead cleanups were performed after each round. Each sample batch included a kit-provided positive control reaction and a negative control reaction. The final libraries were assessed on an Agilent 4200 TapeStation D1000 ScreenTape, pooled by volume, and quantified by qPCR. Sequencing ran on an Illumina NextSeq500 with a MidOutput 150-cycle cartridge, using 156 Read1 and 15 Index1 cycles with kit custom primers. The pooled library was loaded at roughly 1 pM, with a roughly 20% PhiX control spiked in. The source study handled its data this way. Vendor-processed data were analyzed in R, with a clonotype defined as all T cells sharing the same CDR3 nucleotide sequence. For clone abundance analyses, frequencies were normalized to the 10,000 most abundant clones per sample. Public T cell clones, which averaged fewer than five per sample, were excluded before analysis. An abundance difference of at least 32-fold between compartments was the criterion for calling clonotypes tumor-enriched or baseline blood-enriched. A beta-binomial differential abundance model was applied to find clonotypes that expanded or contracted between blood time points. Tumor-blood repertoire similarity was measured with the Baroni-Urbani and Buser coefficient, and groups were compared using two-tailed Wilcoxon tests in R. In TCRdb, the immuneACCESS table is reduced to in-frame sequences with V and J assigned. These tables do not hold every clone; where another copy was compared, an unresolved V gene accounts for under half, and the others remain unexplained. Clone size and the V and J calls come from that table; the DNA yielded D and trimming. Across this sample there are 100,000 to 150,000 clones, with roughly 85% seen only once. The ten largest clones capture approximately 3% of the sample.

The investigation overall reported the following: Tracking of blood repertoire dynamics stopped at roughly 29 days after treatment, with no follow-up past that point. Top tumor clonotypes rose in blood from baseline to 2 weeks post-radiation, then contracted by 4 weeks, suggesting transient expansion of tumor-resident clones. Because pretreatment tumor biopsies were not available, the baseline intratumoral presence of clonotypes could not be determined. With a single-armed trial design, the study had no way to address how radiation dose or scheduling affects the TCR repertoire.

V is clipped by 4 bases and J by 5 bases, and the sequence between their germline boundaries is 11 bases long. The CDR3 goes from the cysteine to the phenylalanine over 14 residues. The retained sequence is limited to the CDR3, 42 bases, with the frame set at the first base. Via the germline V gene (reference sequence), CDR1 is MNHEY and CDR2 SMNVEV. Reading the label with the study, this specimen's time point is: baseline pretreatment blood. The sample's treatment or condition label is to be understood as: 15 Gy SBRT to primary tumor, nephrectomy 4 weeks later. To follow tumor-enriched clonotypes, serial peripheral blood was collected from radiation-treated patients at baseline and at 2 weeks and 4 weeks after SBRT. Renal cell carcinoma with clear cell pathology was present in all patients. The QIAamp DNA Blood Mini Kit (Qiagen) was used to prepare genomic DNA for TCR sequencing. Samples were included in the analyses only if all quality control checks were passed.

The rearranged chain carries TRBV27 and TRBJ1-4; TRBD1 is perhaps the D gene, given 6 matching bases. This clonotype was obtained from a woman aged 55-70 years with renal cell carcinoma. Here the sequenced sample was blood, taken from a patient whose treatment included radiotherapy and nephrectomy. The DNA sequence is as follows: TGTGCCAGCAGTTCCCGGACAGAGAATGAAAAACTGTTTTTT. This codes for CASSSRTENEKLFF.